This T cell receptor beta chain was profiled in a study of esophageal squamous cell carcinoma under preoperative chemotherapy. Study at large: Both tumor-infiltrating lymphocytes and peripheral blood T cells were profiled. Overall study findings and caveats: Abundant clones tended to shrink rather than expand after paclitaxel-nedaplatin. After treatment, tumor-infiltrating lymphocytes seemed to come partly from incoming peripheral T cells, not only local changes.

Documented time point: after preoperative PTX-NDP chemotherapy. TCRdb itself ran the PCR reads through MiXCR, one entry per CDR3 protein. The data hold 9,500 to 11,000 distinct CDR3 sequences, with roughly 65% observed a single time. The V and J ends lost 8 bases and 15 bases respectively, with 17 bases between them. This CDR3 contains 11 residues. CDR1 is WSHSY, CDR2 SAAADI, per germline. In its sample, this clonotype was seen a few times. Its specificity is unknown. A much larger clone differs by one base, so this may be a read error. J is TRBJ2-1 and V is TRBV10-2; D may be TRBD1 (6 bases). Sampling took place from a patient given preoperative chemotherapy. The TCR sequence derives from a human donor with esophageal squamous cell carcinoma. The donor label of this sample is uncertain. CDR3 sequence: CASSQGPQLFF. The CDR3 bases are TGCGCCAGCTCACAGGGACCACAACTGTTCTTC.